The 30 T cell receptor beta chains below were found in one sample sequenced in a study of neurological immune-mediated disorders. TCRdb redid the calling of the 5' RACE reads with MiXCR, one entry per CDR3 protein. In the table there are roughly 62,000 distinct CDR3 sequences, under 3% of which are singletons. The sequencing sample was made of PBMCs. These TCRs come from a man aged 45-65 years with multiple sclerosis.

The table lists this clonotype with a few counts. CDR3: CASSNAGQGDEQFF. The CDR3 DNA follows: TGTGCCAGCAGCAACGCGGGACAGGGCGATGAGCAGTTCTTC. This sequence joins TRBV11-3 and TRBJ2-1, with 9 positions matching TRBD1. CDR1 is SGHNT, CDR2 YENEEA, per germline. V shed 5 bases, J shed 8 bases, and the junction held 7 bases outside the gene matches. The CDR3 has 14 residues.

This clonotype was seen repeatedly, ten times or more. V gene TRBV6-6 combines with J gene TRBJ2-3; D may be TRBD2 (5 bases). Germline loops: CDR1 MNHNY, CDR2 SVGAGI (reference sequence). The V gene lost 6 bases and the J gene lost 1 base, with 8 bases spanning the gap. The CDR3 consists of 13 residues. CDR3 amino acids: CASSPRGTDTQYF. The CDR3 nucleotides are TGTGCCAGCAGCCCGAGGGGCACAGATACGCAGTATTTT.

This clonotype was detected many times. The CDR3 loop is CSAFDSGSSYEQYF. The DNA for the CDR3 is TGCAGTGCTTTCGACAGTGGTAGCTCCTACGAGCAGTACTTC. The chain carries TRBV20-1 and TRBJ2-7; possible D gene TRBD1, 5 bases. CDR1 and CDR2 (germline): DFQATT, SNEGSKA (reference sequence). The ends were cut back, 5 bases at V and 0 bases at J, with 14 bases in the middle. This CDR3 has 14 amino acids.

This clonotype was counted many times. The rearrangement links TRBV20-1 to TRBJ2-5; perhaps TRBD2 as D (7 bases). There are 15 residues in the CDR3. CDR1 is DFQATT, CDR2 SNEGSKA, per germline (reference sequence). V lost 6 bases and J 2 bases, leaving 19 bases between the germline ends. This CDR3 reads CSAGEVGGRQETQYF. The DNA for the CDR3 is TGCAGTGCCGGGGAGGTGGGGGGGCGGCAAGAGACCCAGTACTTC.

The chain links TRBV20-1 to TRBJ1-1, with D tentatively TRBD1 (5 bases). Per germline, CDR1 DFQATT and CDR2 SNEGSKA (reference sequence). This CDR3 is 13 amino acids long. V dropped 4 bases and J dropped 1 base, with 10 bases sitting between them. The DNA of the CDR3 is TGCAGTGCTACAGGGCCATCGAACACTGAAGCTTTCTTT. Amino acid sequence: CSATGPSNTEAFF.

This clonotype was picked up many times. This chain uses TRBV29-1 with TRBJ1-1; no definite D call. Germline CDR1 is SQVTM and CDR2 is ANQGSEA. The CDR3 has 10 residues. Trimming stripped 6 bases from V and 1 base from J, with 3 bases between. The CDR3 nucleotides read TGCAGCGTGGGGAACACTGAAGCTTTCTTT. Translating it yields CSVGNTEAFF. Using reference TRBV29-1 and TRBJ1-1 for the parts outside the CDR3, the full variable domain is SAVISQKPSRDICQRGTSLTIQCQVDSQVTMMFWYRQQPGQSLTLIATANQGSEATYESGFVIDKFPISRPNLTFSTLTVSNMSPEDSSIYLCSVGNTEAFFGQGTRLTVV.

This clonotype was observed at least ten times. J is TRBJ2-1 and V is TRBV28, with TRBD2 matching over 12 bases. CDR3 length: 14 residues. Unmatched junction bases numbered 5, after V lost 6 bases and J lost 8 bases. Germline loops: CDR1 MDHEN, CDR2 SYDVKM. CDR3 loop: CASSPSGGEDEQFF. The CDR3 region has the DNA TGTGCCAGCAGCCCTAGCGGGGGGGAGGATGAGCAGTTCTTC. The full variable domain, completed using reference TRBV28 and TRBJ2-1, is DVKVTQSSRYLVKRTGEKVFLECVQDMDHENMFWYRQDPGLGLRLIYFSYDVKMKEKGDIPEGYSVSREKKERFSLILESASTNQTSMYLCASSPSGGEDEQFFGPGTRLTVL.

This clonotype has at least ten counts. J is TRBJ2-1 and V is TRBV6-1; D is undetermined. The CDR3 runs to 13 residues. Germline-derived CDR1 and CDR2 are MNHNS and SASEGT. Trimming removed 7 bases from V and 6 bases from J, with 13 bases in between. CDR3 residues: CASKTSSFNEQFF. The DNA for the CDR3 is TGTGCCAGCAAAACGTCCAGTTTCAATGAGCAGTTCTTC.

This clonotype appeared many times. V usage is TRBV9 and J usage is TRBJ2-1, with D unresolved. Germline loops: CDR1 SGDLS, CDR2 YYNGEE. The CDR3 consists of 12 residues. V gave up 0 bases and J gave up 10 bases, with 8 bases separating them. CDR3: CASSVAIGEQFF. CDR3 nucleotide sequence: TGTGCCAGCAGCGTAGCCATCGGGGAGCAGTTCTTC.

This clonotype came up many times. The V call is TRBV15, the J call TRBJ2-1; TRBD2 matches 7 bases. Per the germline V gene, CDR1 is LNHNV and CDR2 is YYDKDF (reference sequence). CDR3 length equals 14 residues. V trimming: 0 bases; J trimming: 8 bases; junction bases outside the gene matches: 4. The CDR3 DNA follows: TGTGCCACCAGCAGAGATAGGCGGGGGTATGAGCAGTTCTTC. This sequence encodes CATSRDRRGYEQFF.

This clonotype was seen ten or more times. The CDR3 is CASGVRKPPYEQYF. The CDR3 DNA sequence: TGTGCCAGCGGGGTGCGGAAACCTCCATACGAGCAGTACTTC. J is TRBJ2-7 and V is TRBV7-2; D is ambiguous. The CDR3 is 14 amino acids. V lost 8 bases and J lost 4, with 18 bases in between. Looked up from germline, CDR1 is SGHTA and CDR2 is FQGNSA.

The chain has TRBV6-5 and TRBJ2-1; 7 bases match TRBD1. Germline V gene data show CDR1 as MNHEY and CDR2 as SVGAGI. There are 15 residues in the CDR3. With V trimmed by 6 bases and J by 7 bases, 12 bases remained unmatched. CDR3 sequence reads: CASRHPGTAVNEQFF. Here the CDR3 DNA reads TGTGCCAGCAGACATCCGGGGACAGCAGTGAATGAGCAGTTCTTC.

This clonotype was observed many times. The chain has TRBV20-1 and TRBJ1-4; D not certain. The germline V gene has CDR1 DFQATT and CDR2 SNEGSKA (reference sequence). This CDR3 spans 15 amino acids. Trimming stripped 3 bases from V and 7 bases from J, with 18 bases between. As DNA, the CDR3 is TGCAGTGCTAGGGACGTAGTAGGATACGTTGAAAAACTGTTTTTT. Translated, it gives CSARDVVGYVEKLFF.

This clonotype was picked up many times. This chain links TRBV20-1 with TRBJ1-2; D is perhaps TRBD1 (6 bases). V was shortened by 1 base and J by 4 bases, with 10 bases between the two germline ends. The CDR3 totals 13 residues. The germline gives CDR1 DFQATT, CDR2 SNEGSKA (reference sequence). For the CDR3, the DNA is TGCAGTGCTAGAGGGACAGACCGCTATGGCTACACCTTC. It specifies CSARGTDRYGYTF.

Ten or more counts support this clonotype. The chain employs TRBV30 and TRBJ1-4; the D is unclear. CDR1 and CDR2 from the germline V gene are GTSNPN and SVGIG (reference sequence). V was clipped by 1 base and J by 8 bases, with 20 bases between them. The CDR3 is 16 amino acids. CDR3 protein: CAWSAGDWQGDEKLFF. As DNA, the CDR3 is TGTGCCTGGAGTGCGGGCGACTGGCAAGGAGACGAAAAACTGTTTTTT.

This clonotype was counted ten times or more. This chain uses TRBV4-3 with TRBJ2-5, with 7 bases fitting TRBD2. Per germline, CDR1 LGHNA and CDR2 YSLEER. Trimming took 0 bases from V and 1 from J; bases not matched to a gene: 5. The CDR3 has 16 amino acids. In DNA form, the CDR3 reads TGCGCCAGCAGCCAAGATATGGCTAGCGGCCAAGAGACCCAGTACTTC. Amino acids: CASSQDMASGQETQYF.

This clonotype was counted many times. Since no conserved phenylalanine or tryptophan closes the CDR3, a read error is the likely cause. Written as DNA, the CDR3 is TGTGCCAGCAGAATCCTCAACCGGGCCACCAAAAACATTCAGTACGTC. This gives the protein CASRILNRATKNIQYV. The rearrangement uses TRBV12-3 or TRBV12-4 and TRBJ2-4; no clear D. The V gene lost 6 bases and the J gene lost 2 bases, with 17 bases spanning the gap. The CDR3 totals 16 residues.

The table lists this clonotype with many counts. The V call is TRBV10-2, the J call TRBJ1-1; D uncertain. V gave up 7 bases and J gave up 5 bases, with 11 bases separating them. Germline loops: CDR1 WSHSY, CDR2 SAAADI. This CDR3 has 12 residues. The CDR3 spells CASMGIGTEAFF. As DNA, the CDR3 is TGCGCCAGCATGGGAATAGGGACTGAAGCTTTCTTT.

This clonotype was seen at least ten times. The chain combines TRBV20-1 with TRBJ2-7; D is undetermined. The CDR3 has 13 residues. V gave up 6 bases and J gave up 7 bases, with 19 bases separating them. CDR1 is DFQATT and CDR2 is SNEGSKA in the germline V gene (reference sequence). The CDR3, as DNA: TGCAGTGCGCTGGAGCCCTCTCTGAGAGAGCAGTACTTC. This sequence encodes CSALEPSLREQYF.

There are many counts of this clonotype. The chain has TRBV5-1 and TRBJ2-5; weak D call: TRBD2 (7 bases). V lost 4 bases to trimming and J lost 2 bases, with 15 bases between them. The CDR3 extends over 15 amino acids. Germline V CDR1 and CDR2: SGHRS, YFSETQ. The chain's CDR3 is CASSVYGGPQETQYF. The CDR3 DNA is TGCGCCAGCAGCGTATACGGGGGGCCTCAAGAGACCCAGTACTTC. Drawing the rest from reference TRBV5-1 and TRBJ2-5, the complete variable domain is KAGVTQTPRYLIKTRGQQVTLSCSPISGHRSVSWYQQTPGQGLQFLFEYFSETQRNKGNFPGRFSGRQFSNSRSEMNVSTLELGDSALYLCASSVYGGPQETQYFGPGTRLLVL.

This clonotype was seen repeatedly, ten times or more. V usage is TRBV5-1 and J usage is TRBJ1-1, with a tentative D call TRBD1 (5 bases). The length of the CDR3 is 13 residues. Trimming stripped 2 bases from V and 4 bases from J, with 9 bases between. Germline V CDR1 and CDR2: SGHRS, YFSETQ. The CDR3 protein is CASSFRDGTEAFF. The CDR3 DNA is TGCGCCAGCAGCTTCCGGGACGGCACTGAAGCTTTCTTT.

This clonotype was seen ten or more times. This chain connects TRBV5-1 to TRBJ2-1; D is possibly TRBD1 (5 bases). Between the trimmed V and J ends, which lost 0 bases and 7 bases, there was a span of 14 bases. This CDR3 is 15 amino acids long. Per germline, CDR1 SGHRS and CDR2 YFSETQ. CDR3 nucleotides: TGCGCCAGCAGCTTGGAGGGGCAGGGTAGGAATGAGCAGTTCTTC. Protein sequence: CASSLEGQGRNEQFF.

This clonotype appeared many times. The genes are TRBV12-3 or TRBV12-4 and TRBJ1-4; 7 positions match TRBD1. This CDR3 has 15 amino acids. V lost 3 bases and J lost 7; bases outside the gene matches: 8. The CDR3 here is CASSFRWTGSEKLFF. DNA of the CDR3: TGTGCCAGCAGTTTCCGGTGGACAGGTAGTGAAAAACTGTTTTTT.

This clonotype appeared a few times. The chain has TRBV7-9 and TRBJ1-1; D not resolved. The CDR3 sequence is 13 residues long. The V gene lost 5 bases and the J gene lost 1 base, with 8 bases spanning the gap. Per germline, CDR1 SEHNR and CDR2 FQNEAQ (reference sequence). Here the CDR3 reads CASSQSGNTEAFF. CDR3 nucleotides: TGTGCCAGCAGCCAATCCGGGAACACTGAAGCTTTCTTT.

In its sample, this clonotype was seen many times. V usage is TRBV5-1 and J usage is TRBJ2-2; no clear D. CDR1 SGHRS and CDR2 YFSETQ come from the germline V gene. The V end was cut by 0 bases, the J end by 7 bases, with 4 bases between. This CDR3 contains 12 residues. DNA for the CDR3: TGCGCCAGCAGCTTGGAGGTCGGGGAGCTGTTTTTT. Translating it yields CASSLEVGELFF.

This clonotype was recorded many times. The rearrangement links TRBV29-1 to TRBJ2-2; 9 nucleotides align to TRBD1. Looked up from germline, CDR1 is SQVTM and CDR2 is ANQGSEA. Trimming cost V 1 base and J 4 bases; bases outside gene matches: 4. The CDR3 covers 15 residues. The CDR3 coding sequence is TGCAGCGTTGAAGCGGGACAGGGTGTCACCGGGGAGCTGTTTTTT. It translates to CSVEAGQGVTGELFF.

In its sample, this clonotype was seen many times. The chain carries TRBV7-9 and TRBJ2-3; the match to TRBD2 covers 11 bases. The V segment lost 3 bases and the J segment 2 bases; nucleotides outside the gene matches: 4. The CDR3 covers 16 residues. The V gene's germline CDR1 is SEHNR and CDR2 FQNEAQ (reference sequence). CDR3 region: CASSLGLAEFTDTQYF. CDR3 coding DNA: TGTGCCAGCAGCTTGGGACTAGCGGAATTCACAGATACGCAGTATTTT.

In this sample, this clonotype turned up many times. This chain joins TRBV7-6 and TRBJ2-7, with unresolved D. Germline lookup yields CDR1 SGHVS and CDR2 FNYEAQ. Trimming pared 5 bases from V and 3 bases from J, leaving 8 bases between. This CDR3 region has 12 residues. CDR3 protein: CASSTTGYEQYF. CDR3 nucleotides: TGTGCCAGCAGCACGACCGGCTACGAGCAGTACTTC.

This clonotype has a count of ten or more. The V gene is TRBV10-2, the J gene TRBJ1-5; D uncertain. Trimming took off 4 bases at V and 4 bases at J, with 8 bases between the two ends. Germline assignment: CDR1 WSHSY and CDR2 SAAADI. This CDR3 is 13 amino acids long. This CDR3 is CASSATENQPQHF. CDR3 DNA: TGCGCCAGCAGTGCAACGGAAAATCAGCCCCAGCATTTT.

There are many counts of this clonotype. This chain uses TRBV29-1 with TRBJ1-5; 8 bases fit TRBD1. Germline lookup yields CDR1 SQVTM and CDR2 ANQGSEA. The J segment lost 6 bases and the V segment lost 4 bases, leaving 8 bases of the junction unmatched. The CDR3 extends over 14 amino acids. The CDR3, as DNA: TGCAGCGTTGCCCCAGGGGGCGTGGGTCAGCCCCAGCATTTT. It specifies CSVAPGGVGQPQHF. Using reference TRBV29-1 and TRBJ1-5 for the parts outside the CDR3, the full variable domain is SAVISQKPSRDICQRGTSLTIQCQVDSQVTMMFWYRQQPGQSLTLIATANQGSEATYESGFVIDKFPISRPNLTFSTLTVSNMSPEDSSIYLCSVAPGGVGQPQHFGDGTRLSIL.